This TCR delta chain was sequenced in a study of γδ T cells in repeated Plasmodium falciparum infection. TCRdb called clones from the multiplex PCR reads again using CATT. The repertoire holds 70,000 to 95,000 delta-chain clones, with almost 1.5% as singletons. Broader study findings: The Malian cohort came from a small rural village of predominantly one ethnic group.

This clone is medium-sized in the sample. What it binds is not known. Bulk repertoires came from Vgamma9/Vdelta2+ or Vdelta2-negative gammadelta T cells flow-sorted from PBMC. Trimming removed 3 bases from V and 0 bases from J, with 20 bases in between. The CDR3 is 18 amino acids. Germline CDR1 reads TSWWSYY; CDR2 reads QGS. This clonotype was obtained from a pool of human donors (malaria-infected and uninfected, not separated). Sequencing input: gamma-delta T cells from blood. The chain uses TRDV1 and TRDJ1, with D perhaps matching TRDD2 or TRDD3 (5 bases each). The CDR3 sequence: CALGDSYSPTGYTDKLIF. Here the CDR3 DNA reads TGTGCTCTTGGGGACTCCTATTCCCCCACTGGCTACACCGATAAACTCATCTTT.